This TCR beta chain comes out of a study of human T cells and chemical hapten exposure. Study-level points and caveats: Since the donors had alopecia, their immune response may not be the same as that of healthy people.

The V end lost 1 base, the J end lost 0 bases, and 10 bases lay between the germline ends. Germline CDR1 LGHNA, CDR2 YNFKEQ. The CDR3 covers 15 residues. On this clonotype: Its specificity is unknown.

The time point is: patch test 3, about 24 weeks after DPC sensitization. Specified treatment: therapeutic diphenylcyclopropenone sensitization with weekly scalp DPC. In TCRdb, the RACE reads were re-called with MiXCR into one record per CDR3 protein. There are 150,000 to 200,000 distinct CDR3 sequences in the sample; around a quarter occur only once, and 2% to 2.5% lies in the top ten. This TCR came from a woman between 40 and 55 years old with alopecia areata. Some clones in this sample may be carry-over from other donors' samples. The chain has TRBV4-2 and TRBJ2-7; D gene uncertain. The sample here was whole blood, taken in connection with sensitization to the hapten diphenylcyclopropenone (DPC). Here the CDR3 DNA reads TGTGCCAGCAGCCAAGGGCAGGATAGCTCCTACGAGCAGTACTTC. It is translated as CASSQGQDSSYEQYF.